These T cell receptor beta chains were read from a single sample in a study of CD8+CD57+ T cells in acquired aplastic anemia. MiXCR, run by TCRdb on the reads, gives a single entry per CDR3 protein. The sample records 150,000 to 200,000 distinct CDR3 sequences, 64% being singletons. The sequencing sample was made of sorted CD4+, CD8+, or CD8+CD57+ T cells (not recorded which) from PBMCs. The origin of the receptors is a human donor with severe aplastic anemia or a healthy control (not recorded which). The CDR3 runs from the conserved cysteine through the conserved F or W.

CDR3 protein: CASSPSSRDGNEQFF
J gene: TRBJ2-1
V gene: TRBV5-1
CDR3 length: 15

CDR3 protein: CSVELGTEAFF
J gene: TRBJ1-1
V gene: TRBV29-1
CDR3 length: 11

CDR3 protein: CASSLAWGGDAYEQYF
J gene: TRBJ2-7
V gene: TRBV7-6
CDR3 length: 16

CDR3 protein: CASSMGGVRFAEAFF
J gene: TRBJ1-1
V gene: TRBV19
CDR3 length: 15

CDR3 protein: CASSPDPGNTEAFF
J gene: TRBJ1-1
V gene: TRBV7-3
CDR3 length: 14

CDR3 protein: CASSLGTSLSGEQFF
J gene: TRBJ2-1
V gene: TRBV7-3
CDR3 length: 15

CDR3 protein: CASSSNPDPYEQYF
J gene: TRBJ2-7
V gene: TRBV7-9
CDR3 length: 14

CDR3 protein: CASRQGSTNEKLFF
J gene: TRBJ1-4
V gene: TRBV10-2
CDR3 length: 14

CDR3 protein: CATSDLQANSPLHF
J gene: TRBJ1-6
V gene: TRBV24-1
CDR3 length: 14

CDR3 protein: CASSPTASSEKLFF
J gene: TRBJ1-4
V gene: TRBV5-5
CDR3 length: 14

CDR3 protein: CSARDIREGYEQYF
J gene: TRBJ2-7
V gene: TRBV20-1
CDR3 length: 14

CDR3 protein: CASSSSGLSTHEQYF
J gene: TRBJ2-7
V gene: TRBV7-9
CDR3 length: 15

CDR3 protein: CASSFYICSASRRGTSGGYEQYF
J gene: TRBJ2-7
V gene: TRBV5-1
CDR3 length: 23

CDR3 protein: CSVVGGGTGELFF
J gene: TRBJ2-2
V gene: TRBV29-1
CDR3 length: 13

CDR3 protein: CATSEKGGLSYEQYF
J gene: TRBJ2-7
V gene: TRBV24-1
CDR3 length: 15

CDR3 protein: CSARGGLAGPANTGELFF
J gene: TRBJ2-2
V gene: TRBV20-1
CDR3 length: 18

CDR3 protein: CASSHRRVQETQYF
J gene: TRBJ2-5
V gene: TRBV5-6
CDR3 length: 14

CDR3 protein: CASSTGGRSYEQYF
J gene: TRBJ2-7
V gene: TRBV7-9
CDR3 length: 14

CDR3 protein: CASSLSDSYEHF
J gene: TRBJ1-5
V gene: TRBV7-9
CDR3 length: 12

CDR3 protein: CASSSSGGWETQYF
J gene: TRBJ2-5
V gene: TRBV5-1
CDR3 length: 14

CDR3 protein: CASSPTNPDSPLHF
J gene: TRBJ1-6
V gene: TRBV6-6
CDR3 length: 14

CDR3 protein: CASGATSGSLGEQYF
J gene: TRBJ2-7
V gene: TRBV5-1
CDR3 length: 15

CDR3 protein: CASSTGQGLNQPQHF
J gene: TRBJ1-5
V gene: TRBV19
CDR3 length: 15

CDR3 protein: CSARDMRAGYEQYF
J gene: TRBJ2-7
V gene: TRBV20-1
CDR3 length: 14

CDR3 protein: CAVGDRGGSNQPQHF
J gene: TRBJ1-5
V gene: TRBV10-3
CDR3 length: 15

CDR3 protein: CASSPGYSYEQYF
J gene: TRBJ2-7
V gene: TRBV7-9
CDR3 length: 13

CDR3 protein: CATSPGTESSYEQYF
J gene: TRBJ2-7
V gene: TRBV15
CDR3 length: 15

CDR3 protein: CAINRASGGRTTGELFF
J gene: TRBJ2-2
V gene: TRBV10-3
CDR3 length: 17